This T cell receptor (beta chain) was captured by sequencing in a study of T cells expressing NK-cell markers (dated by TCRdb to between 2020 and 2021). Looking at the study overall: Three sorted T-cell subsets (CD3+CD56+NKG2C+, CD3+CD56+NKG2C- and CD3+CD56-NKG2C+) from roughly 8 donors had their TCR beta-chain repertoires profiled. Sequencing of the libraries produced 2 x 150 bp reads on Illumina HiSeq 2000/2500, MiSeq or NextSeq. Randomly selected healthy volunteers, three men and five women, were used as the eight sequenced donors. Seven of the eight sequenced donors were HCMV-seropositive and one was HCMV-seronegative. General conclusions and limits of the study: Whether the expanded NKG2C-expressing T cell clones were specific for HCMV antigens remained unclear. Those dominant clonotypes were again the most abundant among CD3+CD56-NKG2C+ cells in a handful of donors, at about 25-65%. For 5 or 6 donors, the dominant CD3+CD56+NKG2C+ clonotypes were among the top 10 CD8+ clonotypes and accounted for roughly 1.0-8% of CD8+ T cells.

A remark on this clonotype: Its target antigen remains unknown.

Sequencing was carried out with an Illumina HiSeq 2000. TCR beta cDNA libraries were prepared using 5'RACE template switching, which introduced a universal primer site and unique molecular identifiers. cDNA synthesis was primed from the TCR beta constant segment, followed by two successive PCR amplification steps. From the authors' description of their analysis: Reads were demultiplexed and grouped by UMI with MIGEC, and clonotypes were assembled and quantified with MiTCR. To exclude erroneous sequences, only TCR cDNA sequences supported by at least two reads were retained. Downstream repertoire analysis used the tcR package, and clonotypes were matched across fractions by CDR3 nucleotide sequence plus V segment. VDJmatch was used to annotate antigen specificity against VDJdb, with one amino acid substitution allowed in CDR3. The reads went through TCRdb reprocessing, and each CDR3 protein sequence gets one entry with no DNA. These V and J calls derive from TCRdb rather than the authors' analysis. The sample's records list about 440,000 distinct CDR3 sequences. Of the sample, 7.3% falls within the top ten clones.

HCMV serostatus was determined by detecting HCMV-specific IgG in serum with a commercial ELISA kit. Ficoll density gradient centrifugation was used to isolate peripheral blood mononuclear cells from blood. The sequenced sample consisted of blood T cells: a sorted CD56 or NKG2C T cell subset, CD4+ or CD8+ T cells, or bulk PBMC T cells (not recorded which). This TCR was recovered from a woman aged 18 to 69 in good health.

CDR3 region: CASGPEGFSYEQYF. The rearranged segments are TRBV6-1 and TRBJ2-7. CDR1 and CDR2 are drawn from the germline V gene: MNHNS, SASEGT. Reading from cysteine to phenylalanine, the CDR3 counts 14 amino acids. The nucleotide record is missing.